These 16 T cell receptor beta chains were all obtained from the same sample, sequenced in a study of blood T cell repertoires in COVID-19. TCRdb keeps only in-frame clones here, not all; method: immunoSEQ multiplex PCR. The data show about 190,000 clones, about 89% seen once. The sample was peripheral blood. The receptors come from a man aged 35 to 55 with acute or convalescent COVID-19.

The rearrangement links TRBV15 to TRBJ1-1; D not certain. This CDR3 region has 16 residues. Germline V CDR1 and CDR2: LNHNV, YYDKDF (reference sequence). Trimming pared 0 bases from V and 0 bases from J, leaving 11 bases between. The CDR3 here is CATSREKPTMNTEAFF. CDR3 nucleotide sequence: TGTGCCACCAGCAGAGAAAAGCCCACGATGAACACTGAAGCTTTCTTT.

The V and J genes are TRBV5-1 and TRBJ2-1; 9 bases match TRBD2. Trimming removed 3 bases from V and 0 bases from J; junction bases left unmatched: 4. This CDR3 is built from 16 residues. Germline values: CDR1 SGHRS, CDR2 YFSETQ. The CDR3 reads CASSYWRGGSYNEQFF. The DNA for the CDR3 is TGCGCCAGCAGCTACTGGCGGGGGGGCTCCTACAATGAGCAGTTCTTC.

The chain links TRBV2 to TRBJ2-3, with D uncertain. From germline, CDR1 is SNHLY and CDR2 FYNNEI. CDR3 length: 14 residues. The germline V and J ends were trimmed by 3 bases and 6 bases, with 13 bases remaining between them. The CDR3 sequence: CASSDIPGQDTQYF. The CDR3 DNA reads TGTGCCAGCAGTGATATCCCGGGTCAGGATACGCAGTATTTT.

The V and J genes are TRBV13 and TRBJ2-1; tentative D call: TRBD2 (5 bases). Germline loops: CDR1 PRHDT, CDR2 FYEKMQ (reference sequence). CDR3 length: 15 residues. Trimming removed 0 bases at V and 1 base at J, with 7 bases between. CDR3 amino acids: CASSLGSGSYNEQFF. The CDR3 region has the DNA TGTGCCAGCAGCTTAGGAAGCGGTTCCTACAATGAGCAGTTCTTC.

The chain couples TRBV5-4 to TRBJ2-2; D is undetermined. Trimming took 2 bases from V and 3 from J, leaving 2 bases between them. Germline V gene lookup returns CDR1 SGHNT and CDR2 YYREEE (reference sequence). The CDR3 totals 12 residues. CDR3 sequence reads: CASSFDTGELFF. CDR3 nucleotides: TGTGCCAGCAGCTTCGACACCGGGGAGCTGTTTTTT.

This rearrangement joins TRBV11-2 to TRBJ1-1; 8 bases are shared with TRBD1. The CDR3 runs to 15 residues. Per the germline V gene, CDR1 is SGHAT and CDR2 is FQNNGV. Trimming took 4 bases from V and 7 from J; bases not matched to a gene: 11. This chain's CDR3 is CASSSPRQGFLEAFF. As DNA, the CDR3 is TGTGCCAGCAGCTCTCCGAGACAGGGGTTTCTTGAAGCTTTCTTT.

The chain carries TRBV3-1 (or the pseudogene TRBV3-2) and TRBJ2-4; 10 positions agree with TRBD2. V was pared by 0 bases and J by 0 bases, with 5 bases of the junction left unmatched. The germline V gene has CDR1 LGHDT and CDR2 YNNKEL (reference sequence). The CDR3 has 18 residues. CDR3 bases: TGTGCCAGCAGCCAAGAAGCGGGAGGGGGCCTAGCCAAAAACATTCAGTACTTC. Translation: CASSQEAGGGLAKNIQYF.

The V call is TRBV6-6, the J call TRBJ2-2, with TRBD1 as a possible D gene (5 bases). The CDR3 loop spans 14 amino acids. The V and J ends lost 7 bases and 1 base respectively, with 10 bases between them. Looked up from germline, CDR1 is MNHNY and CDR2 is SVGAGI (reference sequence). The CDR3: CASTWTLNTGELFF. Written as DNA, the CDR3 is TGTGCCAGCACCTGGACACTGAACACCGGGGAGCTGTTTTTT.

V usage is TRBV18 and J usage is TRBJ2-3, with 8 bases fitting TRBD2. CDR1 is KGHSH, CDR2 LQKENI, per germline. There are 17 residues in the CDR3. J gave up 0 bases and V 3 bases, and 8 bases lay outside the gene matches. As DNA, the CDR3 is TGTGCCAGCTCACCTTGGACTAGCCGATCTAGCACAGATACGCAGTATTTT. This translates into CASSPWTSRSSTDTQYF.

The V and J genes are TRBV28 and TRBJ1-5; the D gene is possibly TRBD1 (5 bases). The germline V gene encodes CDR1 MDHEN and CDR2 SYDVKM. The ends were cut back, 6 bases at V and 7 bases at J, with 16 bases in the middle. This CDR3 has 14 residues. CDR3 protein: CASRPTGVGQPQHF. The CDR3 DNA follows: TGTGCCAGCAGACCCACAGGCGTTGGACAGCCCCAGCATTTT.

This chain joins TRBV7-2 and TRBJ1-6; possible D gene TRBD1, 6 bases. In germline, CDR1 is SGHTA, CDR2 FQGNSA. Trimming pared 5 bases from V and 7 bases from J, leaving 15 bases between. The CDR3 is 15 residues long. CDR3 DNA: TGTGCCAGCAGCCCCTCCAGGACAGAAAATTCACCCCTCCACTTT. Translated: CASSPSRTENSPLHF.

The chain is built from TRBV27 and TRBJ1-1; D might be TRBD1 (5 bases). Germline assignment: CDR1 MNHEY and CDR2 SMNVEV (reference sequence). The CDR3 covers 14 residues. Trimming cost V 7 bases and J 4 bases, with 16 bases left between them. CDR3 in amino acids: CASMPRVLGTEAFF. CDR3 DNA sequence: TGTGCCAGCATGCCCAGGGTTTTGGGCACTGAAGCTTTCTTT.

The gene calls are TRBV5-6 and TRBJ1-2, with D perhaps TRBD1 (6 bases). This CDR3 is 13 amino acids long. Trimming left V 1 base short and J 10 bases short, with 14 bases between. Germline CDR1 is SGHDT and CDR2 is YYEEEE. For the CDR3, the DNA is TGTGCCAGCAGCTTGAGAGCAGGGGTTGACTACACCTTC. Its translation is CASSLRAGVDYTF.

The genes are TRBV7-9 and TRBJ1-4; D is possibly TRBD1 (5 bases). Trimming took 1 base from V and 8 from J, leaving 8 bases between them. CDR1 is SEHNR and CDR2 is FQNEAQ in the germline V gene (reference sequence). The CDR3 has 13 residues. The CDR3 sequence: CASSLVAGEKLFF. The DNA of the CDR3 is TGTGCCAGCAGCTTAGTGGCAGGGGAAAAACTGTTTTTT.

The rearrangement uses TRBV7-2 and TRBJ2-2; TRBD2 aligns across 8 bases. This CDR3 comprises 16 residues. Germline CDR1 reads SGHTA; CDR2 reads FQGNSA. J lost 4 bases, V lost 6 bases, and 10 bases had no gene match. The CDR3: CASRITGGLLTGELFF. DNA for the CDR3: TGTGCCAGCAGGATAACGGGGGGGCTGCTCACCGGGGAGCTGTTTTTT. Full variable domain (missing parts from reference TRBV7-2 and TRBJ2-2): GAGVSQSPSNKVTEKGKDVELRCDPISGHTALYWYRQSLGQGLEFLIYFQGNSAPDKSGLPSDRFSAERTGGSVSTLTIQRTQQEDSAVYLCASRITGGLLTGELFFGEGSRLTVL.

The chain carries TRBV2 and TRBJ1-1; D unresolved. The CDR3 consists of 14 residues. Germline assignment: CDR1 SNHLY and CDR2 FYNNEI. Between the trimmed V and J ends, which lost 8 bases and 1 base, there was a span of 14 bases. CDR3 in amino acids: CASGSWRENTEAFF. The CDR3 region has the DNA TGTGCCAGCGGTTCATGGAGGGAGAACACTGAAGCTTTCTTT.